This T cell receptor (beta chain) came from a study of spatial heterogeneity in lung cancer. Study-wide points: Ubiquitous expanded tumor TCRs surfaced in blood more at resection than they did at follow-up.

The study tagged each TCR cDNA molecule with a unique molecular identifier. TCRdb re-derived calls from the 5' RACE reads in MiXCR, one entry per CDR3 protein. The table shows just over 70,000 distinct CDR3 sequences, with about 8.2% occurring only once. With 0 bases removed from V and 5 bases from J, the gap between germline ends came to 9 bases. The germline V gene encodes CDR1 SGHRS and CDR2 YFSETQ. There are 14 residues in the CDR3. The time point here: blood at routine non-recurrence follow-up after resection. The study sequenced unsorted whole RNA from tumor, nontumor lung or frozen PBMC. This clonotype has at least ten counts. The antigen is unknown.

The chain recombines TRBV5-1 with TRBJ2-4; D gene ambiguous. Specimen: PBMCs, collected at follow-up. The clonotype comes from a female donor with early-stage non-small cell lung cancer. The chain's CDR3 is CASSLGGTQNIQYF. CDR3 nucleotide sequence: TGCGCCAGCAGCTTGGGAGGCACCCAAAACATTCAGTACTTC.